This T cell receptor beta chain was sequenced during a study of shared clonotypes between healthy human individuals. Regarding this clone: Antigen specificity is unknown.

The repertoire was sequenced with immunoSEQ multiplex PCR; TCRdb's copy has only in-frame clones and lacks some. This table holds some 600,000 clones, approximately 96% found once. The CDR3 has 16 amino acids. From germline, CDR1 is MDHEN and CDR2 SYDVKM. Trimming shortened V by 5 bases and J by 5 bases, and 21 bases separated the two germline ends. In the naive CD8 group, cells lacked CD45RO and were positively selected for CCR7, so terminally differentiated effector memory CD45RA+ cells were left out. Study-level findings and limits: It was the non-shared clonotypes that had lower generation probabilities than clonotypes shared by all four donors. When naive CD4 clonotypes were compared across a few donors, around 5% were shared.

The chain links TRBV28 to TRBJ1-1, with D perhaps matching TRBD1 (6 bases). Sequenced: naive CD8+ T cells sorted from blood. This sequence was found in a woman under 40 in good health. The CDR3 DNA sequence: TGTGCCAGCAGTCCCCTCACAGGGCCCTCTTTTACTGAAGCTTTCTTT. It is translated as CASSPLTGPSFTEAFF.